The sequence of this T cell receptor (beta chain) was determined in a study of blood T cell repertoires in COVID-19. Study-level information: The United States, Italy and Spain were the sources of the acute and convalescent COVID-19 samples. T cells, B-cell-depleted T cells, or PBMCs supplied cDNA or gDNA.

The CDR3 totals 11 residues. The V gene end was trimmed by 6 bases and the J gene end by 8 bases; junction bases not matched to a gene: 4. Germline lookup yields CDR1 SQVTM and CDR2 ANQGSEA. Authors' methods: Estimation of nucleated cell counts was performed using reference gene primer amplification. Clones were sequenced by immunoSEQ multiplex PCR, and TCRdb holds only the in-frame ones, with some missing. The V and J calls and the clone size are those of that table, but D and trimming were determined from the DNA. The sample contains about 41,000 clones, 70% to 90% of which appear only once. This clone turned up a few times.

Sequencing was performed on peripheral blood. The chain employs TRBV29-1 and TRBJ1-2, with 9 bases matching TRBD1. The sequence was obtained from a man aged 55 to 70 with acute or convalescent COVID-19. CDR3 sequence (DNA): TGCAGCGTGGACAGGGGTGAGGGCTACACCTTC. This codes for CSVDRGEGYTF.